This passage covers 27 T cell receptor beta chains from one sample sequenced in a study of blood T cell repertoires in COVID-19. The protocol was immunoSEQ multiplex PCR, while the TCRdb copy is restricted to in-frame clones and leaves out a portion. The data contain about 200,000 clones, 75% to 90% of them singletons. The sequenced material came from PBMCs or T cells enriched from blood (not recorded which). Every receptor here comes from a young man who had recovered from COVID-19.

The chain combines TRBV10-2 with TRBJ1-1; 7 nucleotides agree with TRBD1. Unmatched junction bases numbered 12, after V lost 8 bases and J lost 0 bases. Looked up from germline, CDR1 is WSHSY and CDR2 is SAAADI. This CDR3 is 16 amino acids long. The CDR3 coding sequence is TGCGCCAGCCTAACTCTCCCGGGACAGATGAACACTGAAGCTTTCTTT. Protein: CASLTLPGQMNTEAFF.

V usage is TRBV5-5 and J usage is TRBJ2-7; D is possibly TRBD1 (7 bases). CDR1 is SGHKS and CDR2 is YYEKEE in the germline V gene (reference sequence). This CDR3 contains 15 residues. Trimming took off 4 bases at V and 3 bases at J, with 17 bases between the two ends. The CDR3: CASSAGRQGRYEQYF. Written as DNA, the CDR3 is TGTGCCAGCAGCGCGGGGCGACAGGGCCGCTACGAGCAGTACTTC.

This rearrangement joins TRBV18 to TRBJ2-1; 9 bases align to TRBD1. CDR3 length: 15 residues. CDR1 and CDR2 (germline): KGHSH, LQKENI. V gave up 3 bases and J gave up 5 bases; unmatched junction bases: 5. This chain's CDR3 is CASSPRTGENNEQFF. DNA for the CDR3: TGTGCCAGCTCACCCAGGACAGGGGAAAACAATGAGCAGTTCTTC.

The chain combines TRBV4-1 with TRBJ2-2; TRBD1 aligns across 9 bases. The CDR3 is 16 residues long. CDR1 is MGHRA and CDR2 is YSYEKL in the germline V gene. J was trimmed by 6 bases and V by 8 bases; bases with no gene match: 13. CDR3 loop: CASARRDREESGELFF. The CDR3 DNA is TGCGCCAGCGCCCGGAGGGACAGGGAAGAATCCGGGGAGCTGTTTTTT.

The chain employs TRBV4-1 and TRBJ2-1; D call uncertain. CDR1 and CDR2 (germline): MGHRA, YSYEKL. This CDR3 is built from 18 residues. V dropped 0 bases and J dropped 0 bases, with 15 bases sitting between them. For the CDR3, the DNA is TGCGCCAGCAGCCAAGATCCCAGCGACTGGGTCTCCTACAATGAGCAGTTCTTC. This translates into CASSQDPSDWVSYNEQFF.

The chain combines TRBV11-3 with TRBJ2-2; D is uncertain. The CDR3 consists of 13 residues. Germline V gives CDR1 SGHNT, CDR2 YENEEA. The V gene lost 2 bases and the J gene lost 4 bases, with 5 bases spanning the gap. The CDR3 DNA follows: TGTGCCAGCAGCTTATCGGTCACCGGGGAGCTGTTTTTT. This codes for CASSLSVTGELFF.

The gene calls are TRBV4-3 and TRBJ1-6; D is perhaps TRBD1 (6 bases). The CDR3 covers 17 residues. V dropped 0 bases and J dropped 5 bases, with 14 bases sitting between them. CDR1 is LGHNA, CDR2 YSLEER, per germline. The CDR3 here is CASSQENTGFDNSPLHF. CDR3 DNA sequence: TGCGCCAGCAGCCAAGAGAACACAGGGTTCGATAATTCACCCCTCCACTTT.

This clone was detected once. The chain has TRBV9 and TRBJ2-2; D call uncertain. This CDR3 contains 16 residues. V lost 0 bases and J lost 0, with 9 bases in between. Germline V gene sequence: CDR1 SGDLS, CDR2 YYNGEE. The CDR3 DNA sequence: TGTGCCAGCAGCGTAGATGCAGGTTCGAACACCGGGGAGCTGTTTTTT. Protein product: CASSVDAGSNTGELFF.

V gene TRBV29-1 combines with J gene TRBJ2-1; weak D call: TRBD1 (6 bases). Trimming cost V 4 bases and J 3 bases, with 13 bases left between them. Germline values: CDR1 SQVTM, CDR2 ANQGSEA. CDR3 length: 14 amino acids. For the CDR3, the DNA is TGCAGCGTTGCGACCTGGACAGTCTACAATGAGCAGTTCTTC. Translation gives CSVATWTVYNEQFF.

This clone was seen a few times. The chain employs TRBV4-3 and TRBJ2-6; D is unresolved. The ends were cut back, 0 bases at V and 2 bases at J, with 8 bases in the middle. CDR3 length: 16 residues. Germline V gene lookup returns CDR1 LGHNA and CDR2 YSLEER. As DNA, the CDR3 is TGCGCCAGCAGCCAAGAGTCCCTTACTGGGGCCAACGTCCTGACTTTC. Protein product: CASSQESLTGANVLTF.

The rearrangement links TRBV7-7 to TRBJ2-5; D is possibly TRBD1 (5 bases). Germline V lookup: CDR1 SSHAT, CDR2 FNYEAQ (reference sequence). V was cut by 4 bases and J by 4 bases, with 13 bases left in between. The CDR3 totals 14 residues. CDR3 sequence: CASSSQGYRETQYF. The CDR3 region has the DNA TGTGCCAGCAGCTCCCAGGGTTATCGAGAGACCCAGTACTTC.

The chain combines TRBV11-1 with TRBJ2-4, with a weak D call TRBD1 (6 bases). Trimming took 6 bases from V and 12 from J, leaving 15 bases between them. The CDR3 runs 12 residues. CDR1 and CDR2 from the germline V gene are SGHAT and FQDESV (reference sequence). CDR3 nucleotide sequence: TGTGCCAGCAGTAACAGGGAAGGTGCTCAGTACTTC. This sequence encodes CASSNREGAQYF. The full variable domain, in which reference TRBV11-1 and TRBJ2-4 provide the parts outside the CDR3, is EAEVAQSPRYKITEKSQAVAFWCDPISGHATLYWYRQILGQGPELLVQFQDESVVDDSQLPKDRFSAERLKGVDSTLKIQPAELGDSAMYLCASSNREGAQYFGAGTRLSVL.

This clone was recorded once. J is TRBJ2-5 and V is TRBV7-9, with TRBD1 as a possible D gene (6 bases). V gave up 6 bases and J gave up 2 bases, with 10 bases separating them. This CDR3 has 13 residues. The V gene's germline CDR1 is SEHNR and CDR2 FQNEAQ (reference sequence). CDR3 sequence (DNA): TGTGCCAGCAGGTGGACAGTTCAAGAGACCCAGTACTTC. Amino acid sequence: CASRWTVQETQYF.

The V gene is TRBV6-5, the J gene TRBJ1-2; D is possibly TRBD1 (6 bases). CDR1 and CDR2 (germline): MNHEY, SVGAGI. V lost 2 bases and J lost 6, with 13 bases in between. This CDR3 comprises 14 residues. The CDR3 coding sequence is TGTGCCAGCAGTTACCGTCGAGAGGGGGATGGCTACACCTTC. Translation gives CASSYRREGDGYTF.

The chain employs TRBV4-1 and TRBJ2-7; 9 bases agree with TRBD1. The V gene's germline CDR1 is MGHRA and CDR2 YSYEKL. CDR3 size: 13 residues. Trimming removed 5 bases from V and 6 bases from J; junction bases left unmatched: 5. CDR3 coding DNA: TGCGCCAGCAGCGGGAACAGGGGGCGCGAGCAGTACTTC. It codes for CASSGNRGREQYF.

This chain joins TRBV4-1 and TRBJ1-1; 7 nucleotides agree with TRBD1. Per germline, CDR1 MGHRA and CDR2 YSYEKL. The V segment lost 4 bases and the J segment 1 base; nucleotides outside the gene matches: 18. This CDR3 contains 19 residues. The DNA for the CDR3 is TGCGCCAGCAGCCGAAGGATCCTTCGCGTCACAGGGGAGAACACTGAAGCTTTCTTT. It translates to CASSRRILRVTGENTEAFF.

The table lists this clone with a few counts. V gene TRBV5-1 combines with J gene TRBJ1-2; 7 bases fit TRBD1. Germline-derived CDR1 and CDR2 are SGHRS and YFSETQ. V dropped 0 bases and J dropped 6; count of bases not matched to a gene: 5. This CDR3 is built from 14 residues. CDR3 residues: CASSLGQGWDGYTF. DNA for the CDR3: TGCGCCAGCAGCTTGGGACAGGGATGGGATGGCTACACCTTC.

The genes are TRBV6-4 and TRBJ1-1, with 8 bases matching TRBD1. CDR1 is MRHNA, CDR2 SNTAGT, per germline. This CDR3 spans 14 amino acids. J lost 5 bases, V lost 2 bases, and 4 bases had no gene match. CDR3 DNA: TGTGCCAGCAGTGACGAGACAGGGGAAACTGAAGCTTTCTTT. This codes for CASSDETGETEAFF.

The V call is TRBV15, the J call TRBJ1-5; D call uncertain. This CDR3 spans 13 amino acids. The V end lost 1 base, the J end lost 4 bases, and 5 bases lay between the germline ends. The germline V gene has CDR1 LNHNV and CDR2 YYDKDF (reference sequence). The CDR3 loop is CATSRAYNQPQHF. The DNA of the CDR3 is TGTGCCACCAGCAGAGCTTATAATCAGCCCCAGCATTTT.

J is TRBJ2-2 and V is TRBV29-1; 8 nucleotides agree with TRBD1. Germline CDR1 is SQVTM and CDR2 is ANQGSEA. The CDR3 length is 14 residues. V lost 6 bases, J lost 6 bases, and 9 bases stayed unmatched. CDR3 region: CSVYPGGQSGELFF. The CDR3 region has the DNA TGCAGCGTGTACCCAGGGGGCCAATCCGGGGAGCTGTTTTTT.

This clone appeared a single time. The chain recombines TRBV3-1 (or the pseudogene TRBV3-2) with TRBJ1-6, with 7 nucleotides matching TRBD1. The V segment lost 5 bases and the J segment 0 bases; nucleotides outside the gene matches: 10. CDR1 is LGHDT, CDR2 YNNKEL, per germline (reference sequence). The CDR3 totals 18 residues. In nucleotides, the CDR3 is TGTGCCAGCAGCAACCGGGACAGACCCCCCTCCTATAATTCACCCCTCCACTTT. Amino acids: CASSNRDRPPSYNSPLHF.

V usage is TRBV5-1 and J usage is TRBJ2-3; 10 nucleotides align to TRBD1. The V segment lost 9 bases and the J segment 3 bases; nucleotides outside the gene matches: 4. The germline CDR1 and CDR2 sequences are SGHRS and YFSETQ. The CDR3 extends over 13 amino acids. Here the CDR3 DNA reads TGCGCCACCCGGGACAGGGGAACAGATACGCAGTATTTT. Translating gives CATRDRGTDTQYF. Full variable domain (outside the CDR3, taken from reference TRBV5-1 and TRBJ2-3): KAGVTQTPRYLIKTRGQQVTLSCSPISGHRSVSWYQQTPGQGLQFLFEYFSETQRNKGNFPGRFSGRQFSNSRSEMNVSTLELGDSALYLCATRDRGTDTQYFGPGTRLTVL.

The chain recombines TRBV9 with TRBJ1-3, with TRBD1 matching over 7 bases. V was pared by 0 bases and J by 2 bases, with 5 bases of the junction left unmatched. The CDR3 runs 16 residues. Germline assignment: CDR1 SGDLS and CDR2 YYNGEE. For the CDR3, the DNA is TGTGCCAGCAGCGTAGAGGAGGGGGCAACTGGAAACACCATATATTTT. Translated, it gives CASSVEEGATGNTIYF.

This sequence joins TRBV2 and TRBJ1-2; a weak D match, TRBD1 (5 bases). Germline values: CDR1 SNHLY, CDR2 FYNNEI. The CDR3 consists of 14 residues. Between the trimmed V and J ends, which lost 4 bases and 8 bases, there was a span of 17 bases. In nucleotides, the CDR3 is TGTGCCAGCAGTGCGGGGGACCGGCAGAGGGGCTACACCTTC. Amino acid sequence: CASSAGDRQRGYTF. The full variable domain, with the rest looked up from reference TRBV2 and TRBJ1-2, is EPEVTQTPSHQVTQMGQEVILRCVPISNHLYFYWYRQILGQKVEFLVSFYNNEISEKSEIFDDQFSVERPDGSNFTLKIRSTKLEDSAMYFCASSAGDRQRGYTFGSGTRLTVV.

This clone showed up just once. The chain has TRBV19 and TRBJ1-4; D is ambiguous. The germline CDR1 and CDR2 sequences are LNHDA and SQIVND (reference sequence). This CDR3 has 15 amino acids. The V and J ends lost 3 bases and 1 base respectively, with 9 bases between them. The CDR3 region is CASSMFAQTNEKLFF. DNA of the CDR3: TGTGCCAGTAGTATGTTCGCGCAAACTAATGAAAAACTGTTTTTT.

The chain carries TRBV28 and TRBJ1-2, with 7 positions matching TRBD1. V was pared by 7 bases and J by 1 base, with 18 bases of the junction left unmatched. Germline CDR1 and CDR2: MDHEN and SYDVKM. The CDR3 runs 18 residues. CDR3 protein: CASNLRQGQTRFNYGYTF. As DNA, the CDR3 is TGTGCCAGCAATCTTAGACAGGGCCAAACCCGGTTTAACTATGGCTACACCTTC.

The chain is built from TRBV6-5 and TRBJ1-2; 7 bases agree with TRBD1. The CDR3 sequence is 15 residues long. Losses at the gene ends were 5 bases for V and 5 bases for J; bases not matched to a gene: 11. From germline, CDR1 is MNHEY and CDR2 SVGAGI. CDR3 in amino acids: CASSRPGTATYGYTF. The CDR3 nucleotides read TGTGCCAGCAGTCGACCCGGGACAGCCACTTATGGCTACACCTTC.